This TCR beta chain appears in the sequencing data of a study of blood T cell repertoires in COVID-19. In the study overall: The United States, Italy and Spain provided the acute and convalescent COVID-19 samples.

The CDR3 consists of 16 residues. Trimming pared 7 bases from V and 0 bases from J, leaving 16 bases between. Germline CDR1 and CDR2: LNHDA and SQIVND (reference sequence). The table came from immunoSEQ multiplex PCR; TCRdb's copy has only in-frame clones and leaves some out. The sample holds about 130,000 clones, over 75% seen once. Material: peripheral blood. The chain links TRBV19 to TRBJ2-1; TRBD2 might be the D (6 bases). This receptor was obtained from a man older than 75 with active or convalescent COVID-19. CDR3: CASTNGLASSYNEQFF. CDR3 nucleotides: TGTGCCAGTACCAATGGGCTAGCGAGCTCCTACAATGAGCAGTTCTTC.